This T cell receptor beta chain emerged from a study of CD8+ T cells in alopecia areata. Samples from alopecia areata patients were lesional scalp punch biopsies and peripheral blood. Study results and caveats: Scalp sequencing captures resident alphabeta T cells of normal skin too. Scalp lesions, especially in alopecia totalis/universalis, had higher clonality than normal scalp.

About this clone: Its antigen is unidentified.

The V gene lost 6 bases and the J gene lost 2 bases, with 20 bases spanning the gap. CDR3 size: 16 residues. The germline V gene encodes CDR1 SGHKS and CDR2 YYEKEE (reference sequence). Once RNA had been extracted, it was reverse transcribed into cDNA to act as the sequencing template. Sequencing was performed with immunoSEQ multiplex PCR; in TCRdb, only in-frame clones are kept and a portion is missing. The repertoire has over 150,000 clones, roughly 60% of them found once; the top ten carry around 1.8%. The sequence was obtained from a human donor with alopecia areata. V and J are TRBV5-5 and TRBJ2-5; the D gene is possibly TRBD1 (5 bases). Material: CD4+ T cells sorted from blood, obtained at week 0. CDR3 in amino acids: CASTQLPRAGQETQYF. CDR3 nucleotides: TGTGCCAGCACCCAATTACCCAGGGCAGGACAAGAGACCCAGTACTTC.